The 6 T cell receptor beta chains below come from one sample, sequenced in a study of CD8 T cells in Susac syndrome. RNA totalling about 0.5 to 1 ug underwent reverse transcription with random hexamers. TCRdb ran MiXCR on the immunoSEQ multiplex PCR reads and lists one entry per CDR3 protein. The repertoire holds about 52,000 distinct CDR3 sequences, with roughly 93% as singletons. Sequencing was carried out using CD8+ T cells from PBMCs. Receptors were obtained from a human donor with multiple sclerosis.

J is TRBJ1-1 and V is TRBV12-3 or TRBV12-4; a weak D match, TRBD1 (5 bases). The CDR3 is made up of 15 amino acids. The V end was cut by 4 bases, the J end by 0 bases, with 12 bases between. The CDR3: CASSSRFRVNTEAFF. Here the CDR3 DNA reads TGTGCCAGCAGTTCACGTTTCAGGGTGAACACTGAAGCTTTCTTT.

The V gene is TRBV5-1, the J gene TRBJ2-1, with a weak D call TRBD1 (6 bases). Trimming took off 0 bases at V and 1 base at J, with 11 bases between the two ends. The CDR3 covers 16 residues. Germline V gene lookup returns CDR1 SGHRS and CDR2 YFSETQ. The CDR3 here is CASSLEGHPSYNEQFF. CDR3 nucleotide sequence: TGCGCCAGCAGCTTGGAGGGACATCCATCCTACAATGAGCAGTTCTTC.

V gene TRBV28 combines with J gene TRBJ2-5; D is possibly TRBD1 (6 bases). The germline gives CDR1 MDHEN, CDR2 SYDVKM. Trimming shortened V by 2 bases and J by 2 bases, and 15 bases separated the two germline ends. The CDR3 covers 16 residues. In DNA form, the CDR3 reads TGTGCCAGCAGTTTAGATAAGACAGGAAATCAAGAGACCCAGTACTTC. Its protein product is CASSLDKTGNQETQYF.

V is TRBV27 and J is TRBJ1-1; tentatively, D is TRBD1 (5 bases). The V end was cut by 0 bases, the J end by 4 bases, with 15 bases between. From germline, CDR1 is MNHEY and CDR2 SMNVEV (reference sequence). The CDR3 has 16 amino acids. CDR3 nucleotide sequence: TGTGCCAGCAGTTTATCGGGAGGGGAAGGGACCACTGAAGCTTTCTTT. It specifies CASSLSGGEGTTEAFF.

The chain carries TRBV20-1 and TRBJ2-7; possible D gene TRBD2, 6 bases. Trimming took 0 bases from V and 0 from J, leaving 15 bases between them. CDR1 is DFQATT and CDR2 is SNEGSKA in the germline V gene (reference sequence). The CDR3 runs 16 residues. CDR3 DNA: TGCAGTGCTAGAGATGGGGGGAGCAAACCCTCCTACGAGCAGTACTTC. Amino acid sequence: CSARDGGSKPSYEQYF.

The rearrangement uses TRBV5-4 and TRBJ2-5; D is unclear. This CDR3 comprises 13 residues. V was pared by 4 bases and J by 5 bases, with 12 bases between. Germline lookup yields CDR1 SGHNT and CDR2 YYREEE (reference sequence). The chain's CDR3 is CASSLRGSETQYF. CDR3 nucleotide sequence: TGTGCCAGCAGCCTCAGAGGAAGCGAGACCCAGTACTTC.